The present TCR beta chain was sequenced within a study of T cell responses to AZD1222 COVID-19 vaccine. Whether given at about 4 or about 12 weeks, second doses were pooled. Study conclusions and caveats: Among spike-specific TCRs, nearly half reportedly target unmutated variant regions. The donors showed a predominance of white British ancestry and of females, with possible underestimation of clonal diversity. Repertoires were obtained only post-peak T cell response.

In the case of this clone: What it binds is not known.

This table comes from immunoSEQ multiplex PCR, and its TCRdb copy is limited to in-frame clones, with some not included. The data show 120,000 to 150,000 clones, around 90% seen once. This CDR3 contains 16 residues. Germline V gives CDR1 LNHDA, CDR2 SQIVND (reference sequence). Unmatched junction bases numbered 4, after V lost 0 bases and J lost 1 base. The chain has TRBV19 and TRBJ2-5; 8 bases are shared with TRBD1. This sequence originates from an adult who received the AZD1222 COVID-19 vaccine. Sequenced here: peripheral blood, sampled 28 days after the second AZD1222 dose. The CDR3: CASSIDPTGGQETQYF. Here the CDR3 DNA reads TGTGCCAGTAGTATAGATCCAACAGGGGGCCAAGAGACCCAGTACTTC.